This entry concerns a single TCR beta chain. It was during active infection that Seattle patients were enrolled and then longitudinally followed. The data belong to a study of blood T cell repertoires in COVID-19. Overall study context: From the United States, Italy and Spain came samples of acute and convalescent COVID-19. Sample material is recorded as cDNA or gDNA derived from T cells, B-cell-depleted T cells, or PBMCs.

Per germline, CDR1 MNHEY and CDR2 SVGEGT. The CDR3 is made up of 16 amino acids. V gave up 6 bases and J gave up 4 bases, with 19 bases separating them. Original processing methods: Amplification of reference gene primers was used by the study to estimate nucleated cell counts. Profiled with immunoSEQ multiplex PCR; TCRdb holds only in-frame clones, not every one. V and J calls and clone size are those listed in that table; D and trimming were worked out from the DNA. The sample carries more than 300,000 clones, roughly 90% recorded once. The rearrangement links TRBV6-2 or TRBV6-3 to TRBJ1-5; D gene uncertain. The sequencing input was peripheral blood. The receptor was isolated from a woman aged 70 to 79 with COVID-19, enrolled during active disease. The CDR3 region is CASSREKAGLNQPQHF. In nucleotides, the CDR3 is TGTGCCAGCAGCAGAGAAAAGGCGGGCCTTAATCAGCCCCAGCATTTT.